This T cell receptor beta chain was found in a study of T-cell memory formation after mild COVID-19. The study, taken as a whole, reports: Nothing confirmed that second-wave clones peaking on day 37 were specific for SARS-CoV-2. Among clones contracting day 15 to 85, CD4/CD8 was balanced, whereas later expanders leaned CD4+.

About this clonotype: Its target is unknown.

5'RACE with constant-segment primers built TCRalpha and TCRbeta cDNA libraries with UMIs. From the 5' RACE reads, TCRdb called clonotypes with MiXCR, one entry per CDR3 protein. The profile covers about 350,000 distinct CDR3 sequences, with roughly 15% appearing a single time and about 20% taken by the ten largest. The germline V gene encodes CDR1 LNHDA and CDR2 SQIVND (reference sequence). V lost 8 bases and J lost 5; bases outside the gene matches: 11. The CDR3 spans 15 residues. The source of this sequence is a man aged 18 to 30 who had mild COVID-19 (a few samples of this study predate the infection). Cell type and time point are not known. V is TRBV19 and J is TRBJ1-5; 8 bases fit TRBD1. The source material was PBMCs or a T cell subset sorted from them (not recorded which). CDR3 DNA: TGTGCCAGTTCTCAAAGCTCCAGGGGGCATCAGCCCCAGCATTTT. This codes for CASSQSSRGHQPQHF.